This T cell receptor beta chain was recovered during a study of T cell repertoires in MIS-A myocarditis (dated by TCRdb to between 2022 and 2023). Amplification of TCRbeta CDR3 regions relied on the immunoSEQ bias-controlled multiplex PCR, followed by high-throughput sequencing. The original pipeline was this. CDR3 sequences were collapsed and filtered by the immunoSEQ vendor pipeline to quantify abundance and frequency of each unique TCRbeta CDR3. CD-HIT clustered dominant CDR3 amino acid sequences with SARS-CoV-2-specific ImmuneCODE TCRbeta sequences at a 90% global sequence identity threshold. A clone was classed as hyperexpanded at a frequency of 0.1 to 1 and as large at a frequency of 0.01 to 0.1. The CDR3 amino acid sequences and the V and J gene assignments of the dominant clones were confirmed with MiXCR. The R stringdist package was used to calculate Levenshtein distances between the patient clonotypes and the ImmuneCODE hits. This is the immuneACCESS table as TCRdb keeps it, with only in-frame sequences that have V and J called. A part of the clones is gone; compared with another copy, unresolved V genes explain less than half, and the rest is unexplained. The V and J calls and clone size are taken from that table; D and trimming were inferred from the DNA. A total of roughly 12,000 clones appear in this sample, approximately 80% of them only once. In total, the top ten clones hold over 25% of the sample.

The germline V gene (reference sequence) specifies SEHNR as CDR1 and FQNEAQ as CDR2. V is clipped by 5 bases and J by 0 bases, and the sequence between their germline boundaries is 20 bases long. Taken from cysteine to phenylalanine, the CDR3 has 17 residues. Only the CDR3 DNA stays, 51 bases, in frame from base 1. The QIAamp DNA FFPE kit was used to extract genomic DNA from formalin-fixed paraffin-embedded autopsy tissue. A word on this clone: The specificity of this receptor is unknown. Within one base of it there is no much larger clone, and no base qualities were kept.

The chain joins TRBV7-9 to TRBJ2-7, with a weak D call of TRBD2 (6 bases match). The TCR was taken from a man between 18 and 29 years old with fulminant myocarditis from multisystem inflammatory syndrome in adults (MIS-A) after COVID-19. Input material: right ventricle heart tissue obtained at autopsy. The cell subset or site label here, explained by the study, means: cardiac tissue sample (left or right ventricle, interventricular septum, or pericardium). The bases are TGTGCCAGCAGCCGAATACCCCCGGGTAGCGGCTCCTACGAGCAGTACTTC. Its protein reads: CASSRIPPGSGSYEQYF.